This T cell receptor (beta chain) was found in a study of CD8+CD57+ T cells in acquired aplastic anemia. CDR1 is LNHDA, CDR2 SQIVND, per germline (reference sequence). The CDR3 is made up of 14 amino acids. Deletions cut 8 bases from V and 0 bases from J, with 12 bases between. TCR beta VDJ and CDR3 were profiled, and genomic DNA was the template. TCRdb independently ran MiXCR on the reads; one entry per CDR3 protein. The data contain 150,000 to 200,000 distinct CDR3 sequences, roughly 64% of them singletons. This clonotype was obtained from a human donor with severe aplastic anemia or a healthy control (not recorded which). Material: sorted CD4+, CD8+, or CD8+CD57+ T cells (not recorded which) from PBMCs. The chain has TRBV19 and TRBJ2-3; tentatively, D is TRBD2 (6 bases). Here the CDR3 DNA reads TGTGCCAGTGGTAGCGGAAAGAGCACAGATACGCAGTATTTT. Protein product: CASGSGKSTDTQYF.